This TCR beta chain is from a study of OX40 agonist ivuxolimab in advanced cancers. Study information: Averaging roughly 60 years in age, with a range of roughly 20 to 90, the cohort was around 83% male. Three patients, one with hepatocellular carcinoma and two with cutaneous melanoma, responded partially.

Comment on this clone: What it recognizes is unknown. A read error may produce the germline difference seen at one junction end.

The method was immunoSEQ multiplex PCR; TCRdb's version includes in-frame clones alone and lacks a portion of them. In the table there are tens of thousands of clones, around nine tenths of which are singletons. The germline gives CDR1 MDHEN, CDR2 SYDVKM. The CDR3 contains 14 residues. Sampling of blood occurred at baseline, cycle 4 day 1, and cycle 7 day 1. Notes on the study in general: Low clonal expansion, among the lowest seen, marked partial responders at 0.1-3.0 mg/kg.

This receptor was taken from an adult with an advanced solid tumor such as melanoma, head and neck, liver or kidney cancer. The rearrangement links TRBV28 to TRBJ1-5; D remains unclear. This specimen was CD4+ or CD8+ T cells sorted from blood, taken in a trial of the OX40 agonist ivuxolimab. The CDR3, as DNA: TGTGCCAGCTCGAGTGGCAGCGAGAATCGGCCCCAGCATTTT. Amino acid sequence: CASSSGSENRPQHF.